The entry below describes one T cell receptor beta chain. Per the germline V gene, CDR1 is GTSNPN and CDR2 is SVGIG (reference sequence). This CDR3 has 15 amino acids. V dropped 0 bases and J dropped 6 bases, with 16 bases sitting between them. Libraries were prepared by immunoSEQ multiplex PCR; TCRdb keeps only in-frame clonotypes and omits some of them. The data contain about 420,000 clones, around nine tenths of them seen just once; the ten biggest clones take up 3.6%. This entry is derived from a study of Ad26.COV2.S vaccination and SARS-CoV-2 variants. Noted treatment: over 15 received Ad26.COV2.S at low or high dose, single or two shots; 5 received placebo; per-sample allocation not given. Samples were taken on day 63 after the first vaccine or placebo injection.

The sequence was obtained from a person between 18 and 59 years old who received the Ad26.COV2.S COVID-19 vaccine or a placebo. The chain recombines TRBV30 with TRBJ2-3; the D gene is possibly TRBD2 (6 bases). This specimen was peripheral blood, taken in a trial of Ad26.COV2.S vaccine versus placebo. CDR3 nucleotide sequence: TGTGCCTGGAGTGTATGGTGGGGGGATGGGGATACGCAGTATTTT. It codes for CAWSVWWGDGDTQYF.